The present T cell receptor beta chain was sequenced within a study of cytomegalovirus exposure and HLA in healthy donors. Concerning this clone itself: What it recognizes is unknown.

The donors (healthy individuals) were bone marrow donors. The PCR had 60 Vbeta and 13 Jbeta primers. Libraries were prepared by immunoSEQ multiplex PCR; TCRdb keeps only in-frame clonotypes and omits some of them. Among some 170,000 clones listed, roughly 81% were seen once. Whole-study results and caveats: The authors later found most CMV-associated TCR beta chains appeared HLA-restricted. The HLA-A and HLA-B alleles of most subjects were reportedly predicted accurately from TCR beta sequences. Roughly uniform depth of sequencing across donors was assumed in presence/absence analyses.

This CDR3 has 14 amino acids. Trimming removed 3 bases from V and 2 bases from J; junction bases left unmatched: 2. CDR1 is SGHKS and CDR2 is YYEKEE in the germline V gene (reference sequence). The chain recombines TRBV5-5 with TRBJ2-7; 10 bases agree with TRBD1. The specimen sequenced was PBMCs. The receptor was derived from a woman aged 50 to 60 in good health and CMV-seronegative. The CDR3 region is CASSYDRGPYEQYF. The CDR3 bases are TGTGCCAGCAGCTACGACAGGGGGCCCTACGAGCAGTACTTC.